This T cell receptor (beta chain) was recorded in a study of cytotoxic CD8 clonotypes in ibrutinib-treated CLL. Study-wide findings and caveats: Sampling schedules were unmatched across sustained-remission and progressing patients. Baseline levels of clonality went above those of age-matched healthy donors and moved with circulating CD8+ T-cell counts.

Worth noting for this clone: The antigen remains unidentified.

Trimming took off 6 bases at V and 3 bases at J, with 15 bases between the two ends. CDR1 and CDR2 (germline): KGHSH, LQKENI. This CDR3 has 15 amino acids. The repertoire was sequenced with immunoSEQ multiplex PCR; TCRdb's copy has only in-frame clones and lacks some. The data hold about 92,000 clones, with approximately 80% observed a single time. The TCR comes from a human donor with chronic lymphocytic leukemia. Here the sequenced sample was PBMCs, taken after 24 months of ibrutinib treatment. This chain connects TRBV18 to TRBJ1-5; a weak D match, TRBD1 (5 bases). CDR3 nucleotide sequence: TGTGCCAGCTCTCGACAGAAGGCAGACAATCAGCCCCAGCATTTT. Translation: CASSRQKADNQPQHF.